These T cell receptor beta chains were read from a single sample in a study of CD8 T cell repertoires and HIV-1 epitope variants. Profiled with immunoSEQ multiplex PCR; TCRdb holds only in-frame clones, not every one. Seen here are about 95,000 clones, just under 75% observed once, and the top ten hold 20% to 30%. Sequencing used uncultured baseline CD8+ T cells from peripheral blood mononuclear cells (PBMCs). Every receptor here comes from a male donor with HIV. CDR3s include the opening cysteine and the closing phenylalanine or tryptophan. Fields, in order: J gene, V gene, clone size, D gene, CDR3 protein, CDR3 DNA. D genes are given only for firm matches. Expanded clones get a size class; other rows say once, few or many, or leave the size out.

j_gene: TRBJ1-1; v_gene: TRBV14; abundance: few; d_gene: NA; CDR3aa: CASSQEQGGMYTEAFF; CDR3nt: TGTGCCAGCAGCCAAGAACAGGGAGGGATGTACACTGAAGCTTTCTTT
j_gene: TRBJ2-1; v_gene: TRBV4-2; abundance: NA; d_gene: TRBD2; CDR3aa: CASSQAGGPSYNEQFF; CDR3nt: TGTGCCAGCAGCCAGGCGGGGGGACCCTCCTACAATGAGCAGTTCTTC
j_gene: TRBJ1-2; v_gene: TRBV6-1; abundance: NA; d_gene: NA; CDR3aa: CASSEVGTNGYTF; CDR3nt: TGTGCCAGCAGTGAAGTCGGGACAAATGGCTACACCTTC
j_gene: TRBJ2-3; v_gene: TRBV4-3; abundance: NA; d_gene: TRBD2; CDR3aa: CASSQAPSGGVADTQYF; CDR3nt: TGCGCCAGCAGCCAAGCCCCTAGCGGGGGGGTAGCAGATACGCAGTATTTT
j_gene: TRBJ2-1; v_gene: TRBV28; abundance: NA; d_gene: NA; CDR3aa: CASSVTSIHFF; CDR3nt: TGTGCCAGCAGTGTAACTAGTATTCATTTCTTC
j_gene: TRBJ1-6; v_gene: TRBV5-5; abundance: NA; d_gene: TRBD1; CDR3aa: CASGGQTTYNSPLHF; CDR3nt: TGTGCCAGCGGGGGACAGACAACCTATAATTCACCCCTCCACTTT
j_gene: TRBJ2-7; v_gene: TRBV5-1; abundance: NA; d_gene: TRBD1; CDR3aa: CASSLIGTGGYNEQYF; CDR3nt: TGCGCCAGCAGCTTGATTGGGACAGGGGGCTACAACGAGCAGTACTTC
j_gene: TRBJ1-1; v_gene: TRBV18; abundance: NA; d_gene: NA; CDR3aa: CASSQSPNTEAFF; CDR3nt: TGTGCCAGCTCACAGAGTCCGAACACTGAAGCTTTCTTT
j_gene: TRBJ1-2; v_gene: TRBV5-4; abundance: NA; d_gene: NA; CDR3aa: CASRDGGSNYGYTF; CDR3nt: TGTGCCAGCAGGGATGGGGGGTCTAACTATGGCTACACCTTC
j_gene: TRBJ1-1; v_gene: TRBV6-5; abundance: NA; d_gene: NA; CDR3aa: CASSRQTGLRTEAFF; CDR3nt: TGTGCCAGCAGTCGACAAACAGGGCTACGAACTGAAGCTTTCTTT
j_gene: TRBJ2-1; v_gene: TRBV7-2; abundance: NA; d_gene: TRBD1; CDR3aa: CASSLGQGLLLRNEQFF; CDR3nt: TGTGCCAGCAGCCTAGGACAGGGCCTACTACTACGGAATGAGCAGTTCTTC
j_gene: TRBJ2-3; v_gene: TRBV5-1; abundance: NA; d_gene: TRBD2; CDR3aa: CASSWGLATDTQYF; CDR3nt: TGCGCCAGCAGTTGGGGACTAGCCACAGATACGCAGTATTTT
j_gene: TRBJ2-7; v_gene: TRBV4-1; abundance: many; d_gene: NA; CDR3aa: CASSRILDYEQYF; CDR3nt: TGCGCCAGCAGCCGTATACTCGACTACGAGCAGTACTTC
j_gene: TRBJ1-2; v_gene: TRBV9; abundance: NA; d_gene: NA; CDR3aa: CASSPGGRGRGGYTF; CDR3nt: TGTGCCAGCAGCCCCGGTGGGCGGGGGCGAGGGGGCTACACCTTC
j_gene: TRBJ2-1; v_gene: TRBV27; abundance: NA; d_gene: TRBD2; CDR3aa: CASRAAGGPLRDEQFF; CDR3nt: TGTGCCAGCAGGGCGGCGGGGGGGCCCCTTCGGGATGAGCAGTTCTTC
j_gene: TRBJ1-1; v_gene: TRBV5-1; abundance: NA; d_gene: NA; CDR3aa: CASSLTSMRNTEAFF; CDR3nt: TGCGCCAGCAGCTTGACGTCAATGAGGAACACTGAAGCTTTCTTT
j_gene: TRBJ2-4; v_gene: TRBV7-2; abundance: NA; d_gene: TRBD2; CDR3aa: CASSVSRGTSEAKNIQYF; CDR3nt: TGTGCCAGCAGCGTTAGTAGGGGGACTAGCGAGGCCAAAAACATTCAGTACTTC
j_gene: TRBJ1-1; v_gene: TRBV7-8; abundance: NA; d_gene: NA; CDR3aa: CASSLGMNTEAFF; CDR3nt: TGTGCCAGCAGCTTGGGAATGAACACTGAAGCTTTCTTT
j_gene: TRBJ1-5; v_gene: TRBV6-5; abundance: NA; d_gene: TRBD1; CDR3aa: CASRVGTADQPQHF; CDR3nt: TGTGCCAGCAGGGTGGGGACAGCGGATCAGCCCCAGCATTTT
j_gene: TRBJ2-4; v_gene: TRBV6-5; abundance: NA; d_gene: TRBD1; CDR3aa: CASSPRDRADIQYF; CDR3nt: TGTGCCAGCAGCCCCCGGGACAGGGCGGACATTCAGTACTTC
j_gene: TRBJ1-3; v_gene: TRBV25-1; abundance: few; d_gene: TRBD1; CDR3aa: CASRQGSNTIYF; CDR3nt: TGTGCCAGCAGACAGGGGTCGAACACCATATATTTT
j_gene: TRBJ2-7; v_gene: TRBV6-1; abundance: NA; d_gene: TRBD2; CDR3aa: CASSEALAGSDRQYF; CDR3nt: TGTGCCAGCAGTGAAGCCCTAGCGGGATCTGACCGGCAGTACTTC
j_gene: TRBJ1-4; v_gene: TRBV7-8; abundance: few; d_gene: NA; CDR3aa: CASSLAWGVVLSTNEKLFF; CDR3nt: TGTGCCAGCAGCTTAGCGTGGGGGGTAGTGCTCTCAACTAATGAAAAACTGTTTTTT
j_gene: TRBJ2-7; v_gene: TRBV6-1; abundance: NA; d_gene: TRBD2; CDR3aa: CASSEVGLAPYEQYF; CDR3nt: TGTGCCAGCAGTGAAGTCGGACTAGCGCCTTACGAGCAGTACTTC
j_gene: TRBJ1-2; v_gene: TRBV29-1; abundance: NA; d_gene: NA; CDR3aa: CSVEDPEYSYGYTF; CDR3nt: TGCAGCGTTGAAGATCCGGAGTATTCCTATGGCTACACCTTC
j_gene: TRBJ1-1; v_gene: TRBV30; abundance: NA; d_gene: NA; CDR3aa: CAWKASYTEAFF; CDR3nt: TGTGCCTGGAAAGCCAGCTACACTGAAGCTTTCTTT
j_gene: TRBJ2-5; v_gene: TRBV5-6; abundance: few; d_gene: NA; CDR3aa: CASSFVGSQETQYF; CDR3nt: TGTGCCAGCAGCTTTGTAGGGAGCCAAGAGACCCAGTACTTC
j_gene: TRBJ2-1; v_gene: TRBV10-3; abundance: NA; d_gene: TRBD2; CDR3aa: CAISEPLAGPYNEQFF; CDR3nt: TGTGCCATCAGTGAGCCCTTAGCGGGACCCTACAATGAGCAGTTCTTC
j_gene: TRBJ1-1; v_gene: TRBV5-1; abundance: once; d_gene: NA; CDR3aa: CASSLNRGGGTEAFF; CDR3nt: TGCGCCAGCAGCTTGAACCGGGGCGGGGGCACTGAAGCTTTCTTT
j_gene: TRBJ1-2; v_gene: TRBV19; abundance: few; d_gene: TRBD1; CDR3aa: CASVRTGLYGYTF; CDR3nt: TGTGCCAGCGTCCGGACAGGTCTTTATGGCTACACCTTC
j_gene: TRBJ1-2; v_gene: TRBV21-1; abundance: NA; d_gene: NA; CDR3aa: CASSRVRESYGYTF; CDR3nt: TGTGCCAGCAGCAGGGTCAGGGAGTCCTATGGCTACACCTTC
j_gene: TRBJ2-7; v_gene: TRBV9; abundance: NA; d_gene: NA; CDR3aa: CASSVGGSGDYEQYF; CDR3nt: TGTGCCAGCAGCGTTGGGGGATCAGGGGATTACGAGCAGTACTTC
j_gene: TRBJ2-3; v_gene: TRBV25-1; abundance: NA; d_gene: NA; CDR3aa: CASSDGWTDLSTDTQYF; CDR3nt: TGTGCCAGCAGTGATGGGTGGACGGACCTTAGCACAGATACGCAGTATTTT